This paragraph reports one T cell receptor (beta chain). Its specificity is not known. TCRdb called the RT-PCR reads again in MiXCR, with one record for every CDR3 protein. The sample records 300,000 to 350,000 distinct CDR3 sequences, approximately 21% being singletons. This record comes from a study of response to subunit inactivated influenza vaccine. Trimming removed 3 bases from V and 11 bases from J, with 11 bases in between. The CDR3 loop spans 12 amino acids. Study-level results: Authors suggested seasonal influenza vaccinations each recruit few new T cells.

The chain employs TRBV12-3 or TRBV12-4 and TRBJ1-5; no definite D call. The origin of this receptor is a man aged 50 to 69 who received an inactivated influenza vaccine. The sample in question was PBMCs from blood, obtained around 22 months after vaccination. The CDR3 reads CASSFGVKAQHF. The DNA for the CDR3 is TGTGCCAGCAGTTTTGGGGTCAAGGCCCAGCATTTT.